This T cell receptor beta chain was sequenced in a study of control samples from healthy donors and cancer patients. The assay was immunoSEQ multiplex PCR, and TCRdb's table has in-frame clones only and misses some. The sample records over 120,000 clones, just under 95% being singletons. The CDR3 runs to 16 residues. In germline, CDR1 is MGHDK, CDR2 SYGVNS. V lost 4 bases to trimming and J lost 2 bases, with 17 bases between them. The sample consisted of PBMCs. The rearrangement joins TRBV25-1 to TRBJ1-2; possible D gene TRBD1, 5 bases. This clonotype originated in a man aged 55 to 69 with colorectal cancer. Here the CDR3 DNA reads TGTGCCAGCAGTGCCAAGGGACGGCTAGGGAACTATGGCTACACCTTC. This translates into CASSAKGRLGNYGYTF.